The 7 T cell receptor beta chains given below trace back to one sample, sequenced in a study of cytomegalovirus exposure and HLA in healthy donors. Primers for the PCR totalled 60 Vbeta and 13 Jbeta. Here immunoSEQ multiplex PCR was the method, and the copy in TCRdb shows in-frame clones only, minus some. The table lists over 130,000 clones, just under 85% of them singletons. The sequenced sample consisted of PBMCs. The receptors come from a man aged 25 to 45 in good health and CMV-seropositive.

The rearrangement uses TRBV7-8 and TRBJ2-3, with D possibly matching TRBD2 (5 bases). Deletions cut 1 base from V and 4 bases from J, with 9 bases between. The germline CDR1 and CDR2 sequences are SGHVS and FQNEAQ. This CDR3 spans 14 amino acids. The CDR3 reads CASSLEAGPDTQYF. Written as DNA, the CDR3 is TGTGCCAGCAGCTTAGAGGCGGGCCCAGATACGCAGTATTTT.

The V and J genes are TRBV5-8 and TRBJ1-1, with 10 bases fitting TRBD1. This CDR3 has 16 amino acids. Trimming at V came to 0 bases and at J to 2 bases, leaving 4 bases not matched to a gene. Germline CDR1 reads SGHTS; CDR2 reads YDEGEE. CDR3 protein: CASSLDRDRGNTEAFF. CDR3 nucleotides: TGTGCCAGCAGCTTGGACAGGGACAGGGGAAACACTGAAGCTTTCTTT. The whole variable domain, filled in from reference TRBV5-8 and TRBJ1-1, reads EAGVTQSPTHLIKTRGQQATLRCSPISGHTSVYWYQQALGLGLQFLLWYDEGEERNRGNFPPRFSGRQFPNYSSELNVNALELEDSALYLCASSLDRDRGNTEAFFGQGTRLTVV.

This chain connects TRBV2 to TRBJ2-2; D remains unclear. There are 12 residues in the CDR3. The germline V gene encodes CDR1 SNHLY and CDR2 FYNNEI. The V end was cut by 4 bases, the J end by 5 bases, with 5 bases between. CDR3 nucleotide sequence: TGTGCCAGCAGTGGAGTGACCGGGGAGCTGTTTTTT. It specifies CASSGVTGELFF.

V gene TRBV19 combines with J gene TRBJ2-7; D may be TRBD1 (5 bases). The CDR3 covers 13 residues. V gave up 10 bases and J gave up 3 bases, with 16 bases separating them. Germline lookup yields CDR1 LNHDA and CDR2 SQIVND (reference sequence). The CDR3 region has the DNA TGTGCCACCGAGGACAAGAGAAACTACGAGCAGTACTTC. It yields the protein CATEDKRNYEQYF.

The chain links TRBV14 to TRBJ2-1; D uncertain. V lost 0 bases and J lost 9, with 9 bases in between. Germline CDR1 SGHDN, CDR2 FVKESK. CDR3 length equals 13 residues. This CDR3 reads CASSQDMPREQFF. The CDR3 nucleotides read TGTGCCAGCAGCCAAGATATGCCGCGTGAGCAGTTCTTC.

In regard to this clone: The junction differs from germline at one of its ends, possibly a read error. The chain carries TRBV7-9 and TRBJ2-7; D may be TRBD2 (6 bases). CDR3 length equals 13 residues. The germline CDR1 and CDR2 sequences are SEHNR and FQNEAQ (reference sequence). As DNA, the CDR3 is TGTTCCAGCACTCCAGACGGGGGAGGCGAGCAGTACTTC. It is translated as CSSTPDGGGEQYF.

V usage is TRBV5-6 and J usage is TRBJ1-1; 8 nucleotides agree with TRBD1. In germline, CDR1 is SGHDT, CDR2 YYEEEE. With V trimmed by 2 bases and J by 8 bases, 11 bases remained unmatched. The CDR3 loop spans 15 amino acids. CDR3 loop: CASSFLGTGGTEAFF. The CDR3 DNA sequence: TGTGCCAGCAGCTTCCTCGGGACAGGAGGAACCGAAGCTTTCTTT.